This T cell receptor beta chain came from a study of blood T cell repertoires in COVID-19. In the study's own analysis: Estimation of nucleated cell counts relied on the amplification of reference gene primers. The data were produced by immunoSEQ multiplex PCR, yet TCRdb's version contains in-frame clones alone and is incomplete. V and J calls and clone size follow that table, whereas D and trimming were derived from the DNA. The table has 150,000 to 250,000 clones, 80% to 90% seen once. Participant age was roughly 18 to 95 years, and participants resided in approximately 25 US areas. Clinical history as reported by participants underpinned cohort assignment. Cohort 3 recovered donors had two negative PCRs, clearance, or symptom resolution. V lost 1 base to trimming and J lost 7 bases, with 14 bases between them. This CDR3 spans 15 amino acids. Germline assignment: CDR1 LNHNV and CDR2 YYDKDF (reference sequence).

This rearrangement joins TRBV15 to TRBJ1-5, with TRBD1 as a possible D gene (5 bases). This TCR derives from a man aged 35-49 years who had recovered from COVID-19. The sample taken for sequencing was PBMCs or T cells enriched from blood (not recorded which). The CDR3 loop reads CATSRGQRMGQPQHF. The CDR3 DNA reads TGTGCCACCAGCAGAGGACAGAGGATGGGGCAGCCCCAGCATTTT.